The clone carrying this T cell receptor (beta chain) is large within its sample. This specimen comes from a study of CD8+ T cells in alopecia areata. Researchers gathered lesional scalp punch biopsies and peripheral blood from patients with alopecia areata. The sequencing template was cDNA reverse transcribed from extracted RNA. Clones were read by immunoSEQ multiplex PCR, and TCRdb kept only the in-frame ones, dropping some. The sample lists some 5,000 clones; around 58% were seen once. The CDR3 is made up of 18 amino acids. Deletions cut 1 base from V and 4 bases from J, with 19 bases between. Germline V gene sequence: CDR1 SGHTA, CDR2 FQGNSA.

This TCR was sampled from a human donor with alopecia areata. This chain connects TRBV7-2 to TRBJ2-2; the D gene is possibly TRBD2 (5 bases). Source: skin, taken at week 0. In DNA, the CDR3 is TGTGCCAGCAGCTTAGGGCGGCCTCTGTCGGGATCCACCGGGGAGCTGTTTTTT. The encoded protein is CASSLGRPLSGSTGELFF.